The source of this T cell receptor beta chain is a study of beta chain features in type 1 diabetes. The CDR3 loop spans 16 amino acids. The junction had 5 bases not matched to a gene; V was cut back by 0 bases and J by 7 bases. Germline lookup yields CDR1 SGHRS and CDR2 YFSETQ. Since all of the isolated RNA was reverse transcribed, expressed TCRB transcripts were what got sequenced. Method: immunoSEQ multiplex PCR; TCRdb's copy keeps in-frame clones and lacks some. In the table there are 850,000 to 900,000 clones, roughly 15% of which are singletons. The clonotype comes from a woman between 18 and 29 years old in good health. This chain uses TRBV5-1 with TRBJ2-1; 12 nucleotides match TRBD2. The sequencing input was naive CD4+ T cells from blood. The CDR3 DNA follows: TGCGCCAGCAGCTTGGGTCTAGCGGGAGGGAATAATGAGCAGTTCTTC. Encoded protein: CASSLGLAGGNNEQFF.